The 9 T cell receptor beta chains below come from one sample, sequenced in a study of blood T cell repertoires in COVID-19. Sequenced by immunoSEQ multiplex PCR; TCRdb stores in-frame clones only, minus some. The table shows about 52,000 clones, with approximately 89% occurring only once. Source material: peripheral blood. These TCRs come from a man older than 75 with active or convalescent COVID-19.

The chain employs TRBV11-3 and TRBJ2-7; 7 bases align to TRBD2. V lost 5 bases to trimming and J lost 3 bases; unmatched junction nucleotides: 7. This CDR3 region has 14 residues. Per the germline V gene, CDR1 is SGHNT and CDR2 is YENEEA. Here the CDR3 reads CASSRSGDFYEQYF. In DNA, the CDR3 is TGTGCCAGCAGCCGAAGCGGGGACTTCTACGAGCAGTACTTC.

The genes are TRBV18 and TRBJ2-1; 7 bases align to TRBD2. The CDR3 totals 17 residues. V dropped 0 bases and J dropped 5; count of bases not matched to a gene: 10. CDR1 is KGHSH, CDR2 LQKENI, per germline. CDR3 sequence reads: CASSPPTRAGPNNEQFF. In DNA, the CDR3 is TGTGCCAGCTCACCACCCACACGAGCGGGACCAAACAATGAGCAGTTCTTC. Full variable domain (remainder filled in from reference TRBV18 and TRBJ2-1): NAGVMQNPRHLVRRRGQEARLRCSPMKGHSHVYWYRQLPEEGLKFMVYLQKENIIDESGMPKERFSAEFPKEGPSILRIQQVVRGDSAAYFCASSPPTRAGPNNEQFFGPGTRLTVL.

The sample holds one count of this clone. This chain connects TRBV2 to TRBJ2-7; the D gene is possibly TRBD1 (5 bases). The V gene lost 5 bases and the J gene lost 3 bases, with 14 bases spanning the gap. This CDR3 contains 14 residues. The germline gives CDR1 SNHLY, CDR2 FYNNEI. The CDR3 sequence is CASSRGRAGYEQYF. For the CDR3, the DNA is TGTGCCAGCAGTCGCGGCAGGGCAGGCTACGAGCAGTACTTC.

Here the CDR3 reads CAWIYANEQFF. The CDR3, as DNA: TGTGCCTGGATTTATGCGAATGAGCAGTTCTTC. The chain has TRBV30 and TRBJ2-1, with D uncertain. The CDR3 extends over 11 amino acids. Between the trimmed V and J ends, which lost 4 bases and 7 bases, there was a span of 8 bases. CDR1 is GTSNPN, CDR2 SVGIG, per germline (reference sequence).

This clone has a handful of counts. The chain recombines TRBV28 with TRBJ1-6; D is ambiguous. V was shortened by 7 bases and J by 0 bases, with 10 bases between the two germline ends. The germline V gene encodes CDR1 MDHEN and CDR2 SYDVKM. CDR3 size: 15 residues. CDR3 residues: CASNVGSSYNSPLHF. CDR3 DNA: TGTGCCAGCAACGTTGGCAGCTCCTATAATTCACCCCTCCACTTT.

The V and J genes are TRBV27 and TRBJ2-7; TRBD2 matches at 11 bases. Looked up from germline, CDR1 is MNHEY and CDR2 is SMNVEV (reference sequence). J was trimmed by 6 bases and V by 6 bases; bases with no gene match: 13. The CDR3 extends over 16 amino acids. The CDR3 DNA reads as TGTGCCAGCAGCATAGCGGGAGGGCCGTTGACGTTCGAGCAGTACTTC. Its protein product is CASSIAGGPLTFEQYF.

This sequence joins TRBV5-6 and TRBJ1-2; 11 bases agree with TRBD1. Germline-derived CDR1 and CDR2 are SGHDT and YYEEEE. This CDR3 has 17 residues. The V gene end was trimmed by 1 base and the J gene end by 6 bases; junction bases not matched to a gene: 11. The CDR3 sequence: CASSLLGQGGRWDGYTF. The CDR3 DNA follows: TGTGCCAGCAGCTTGCTGGGACAGGGGGGTAGGTGGGATGGCTACACCTTC.

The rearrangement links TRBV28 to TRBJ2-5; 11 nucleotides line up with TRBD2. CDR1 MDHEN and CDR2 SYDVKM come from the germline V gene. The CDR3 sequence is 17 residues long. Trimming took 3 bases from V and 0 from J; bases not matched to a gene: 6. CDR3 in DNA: TGTGCCAGCAGTTTGGGAGTAGCGGGGGGGAACCAAGAGACCCAGTACTTC. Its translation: CASSLGVAGGNQETQYF.

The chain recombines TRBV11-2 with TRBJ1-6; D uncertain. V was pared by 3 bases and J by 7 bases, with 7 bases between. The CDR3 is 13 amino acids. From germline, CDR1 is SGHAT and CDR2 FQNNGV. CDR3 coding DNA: TGTGCCAGCAGCTTGCGGCAAAATTCACCCCTCCACTTT. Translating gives CASSLRQNSPLHF.